This T cell receptor beta chain is drawn from a study of a mutant IDH1 vaccine in newly diagnosed glioma. Whole-study context: Eight vaccinations went to patients in weeks 1, 3, 5, 7, 11, 15, 19, 23. Vaccinations were initiated 4-6 weeks following radiotherapy alone, or were given together with temozolomide cycles.

Germline trimming cut 8 bases from V and 3 bases from J; bases unmatched to any gene: 5. This CDR3 spans 14 amino acids. From germline, CDR1 is LNHDA and CDR2 SQIVND (reference sequence). The time point denotes: week 11, during vaccination. In the vaccine, a single dose held 300 ug of the mutant IDH1 20-mer peptide, along with topical imiquimod. Donor tumors were new WHO grade 3 or 4 IDH1-mutant, ATRX-lost astrocytomas. Whole-study findings and limits: Patients mounted vaccine-induced immune responses in 85% to 95% of cases.

Note on this clone: The antigen is undetermined.

Method: immunoSEQ multiplex PCR; TCRdb's copy keeps in-frame clones and lacks some. Here the sample spans 40,000 or so clones, roughly 84% being singletons. The chain has TRBV19 and TRBJ2-7, with 12 positions matching TRBD2. Sample: PBMCs, taken from a glioma patient whose treatment included an IDH1 peptide vaccine. This TCR came from a man in his forties with glioma. DNA of the CDR3: TGTGCCAGTGGTTCGGGACTAGCGGGCTACGAGCAGTACTTC. This gives the protein CASGSGLAGYEQYF.